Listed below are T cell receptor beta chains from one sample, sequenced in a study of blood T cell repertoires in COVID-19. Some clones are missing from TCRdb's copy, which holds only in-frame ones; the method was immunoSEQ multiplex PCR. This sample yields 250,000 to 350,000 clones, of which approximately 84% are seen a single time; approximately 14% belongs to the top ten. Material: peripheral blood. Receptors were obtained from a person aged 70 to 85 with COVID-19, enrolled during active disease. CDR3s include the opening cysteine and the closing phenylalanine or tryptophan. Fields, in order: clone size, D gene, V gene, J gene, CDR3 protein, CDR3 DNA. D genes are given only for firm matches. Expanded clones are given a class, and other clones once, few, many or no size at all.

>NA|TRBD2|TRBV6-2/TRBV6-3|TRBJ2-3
CASSPLRTSGGASIDTQYF
TGTGCCAGCAGTCCCTTACGGACTAGCGGGGGGGCCTCAATAGATACGCAGTATTTT
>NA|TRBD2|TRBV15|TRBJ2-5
CATSPPGVLAGGARETQYF
TGTGCCACCAGCCCCCCTGGAGTCCTAGCGGGGGGGGCTCGGGAGACCCAGTACTTC
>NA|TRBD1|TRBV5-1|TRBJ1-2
CASSQGPGQQYGYTF
TGCGCCAGCAGCCAAGGACCGGGACAGCAGTATGGCTACACCTTC
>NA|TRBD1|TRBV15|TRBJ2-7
CATSGRTGVPIHEQYF
TGTGCCACCAGCGGGAGGACAGGGGTCCCCATCCACGAGCAGTACTTC
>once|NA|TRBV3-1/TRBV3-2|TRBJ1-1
CASSLLVSTEAFF
TGTGCCAGCAGCCTCCTAGTGTCAACTGAAGCTTTCTTT
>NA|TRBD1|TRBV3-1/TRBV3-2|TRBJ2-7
CASSQAGTGAYYEQYF
TGTGCCAGCAGCCAAGCCGGGACAGGGGCATACTACGAGCAGTACTTC
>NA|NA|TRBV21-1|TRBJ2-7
CASSSPNEQYF
TGTGCCAGCAGCAGTCCCAACGAGCAGTACTTC
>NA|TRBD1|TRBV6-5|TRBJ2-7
CASNRDRGGKEQYF
TGTGCCAGCAACCGGGACAGGGGGGGGAAAGAGCAGTACTTC
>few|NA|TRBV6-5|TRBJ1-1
CATRRGAGNTEAFF
TGTGCCACCCGACGGGGGGCGGGGAACACTGAAGCTTTCTTT
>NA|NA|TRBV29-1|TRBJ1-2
CSAPTASGYGYTF
TGCAGCGCTCCCACAGCATCGGGGTATGGCTACACCTTC